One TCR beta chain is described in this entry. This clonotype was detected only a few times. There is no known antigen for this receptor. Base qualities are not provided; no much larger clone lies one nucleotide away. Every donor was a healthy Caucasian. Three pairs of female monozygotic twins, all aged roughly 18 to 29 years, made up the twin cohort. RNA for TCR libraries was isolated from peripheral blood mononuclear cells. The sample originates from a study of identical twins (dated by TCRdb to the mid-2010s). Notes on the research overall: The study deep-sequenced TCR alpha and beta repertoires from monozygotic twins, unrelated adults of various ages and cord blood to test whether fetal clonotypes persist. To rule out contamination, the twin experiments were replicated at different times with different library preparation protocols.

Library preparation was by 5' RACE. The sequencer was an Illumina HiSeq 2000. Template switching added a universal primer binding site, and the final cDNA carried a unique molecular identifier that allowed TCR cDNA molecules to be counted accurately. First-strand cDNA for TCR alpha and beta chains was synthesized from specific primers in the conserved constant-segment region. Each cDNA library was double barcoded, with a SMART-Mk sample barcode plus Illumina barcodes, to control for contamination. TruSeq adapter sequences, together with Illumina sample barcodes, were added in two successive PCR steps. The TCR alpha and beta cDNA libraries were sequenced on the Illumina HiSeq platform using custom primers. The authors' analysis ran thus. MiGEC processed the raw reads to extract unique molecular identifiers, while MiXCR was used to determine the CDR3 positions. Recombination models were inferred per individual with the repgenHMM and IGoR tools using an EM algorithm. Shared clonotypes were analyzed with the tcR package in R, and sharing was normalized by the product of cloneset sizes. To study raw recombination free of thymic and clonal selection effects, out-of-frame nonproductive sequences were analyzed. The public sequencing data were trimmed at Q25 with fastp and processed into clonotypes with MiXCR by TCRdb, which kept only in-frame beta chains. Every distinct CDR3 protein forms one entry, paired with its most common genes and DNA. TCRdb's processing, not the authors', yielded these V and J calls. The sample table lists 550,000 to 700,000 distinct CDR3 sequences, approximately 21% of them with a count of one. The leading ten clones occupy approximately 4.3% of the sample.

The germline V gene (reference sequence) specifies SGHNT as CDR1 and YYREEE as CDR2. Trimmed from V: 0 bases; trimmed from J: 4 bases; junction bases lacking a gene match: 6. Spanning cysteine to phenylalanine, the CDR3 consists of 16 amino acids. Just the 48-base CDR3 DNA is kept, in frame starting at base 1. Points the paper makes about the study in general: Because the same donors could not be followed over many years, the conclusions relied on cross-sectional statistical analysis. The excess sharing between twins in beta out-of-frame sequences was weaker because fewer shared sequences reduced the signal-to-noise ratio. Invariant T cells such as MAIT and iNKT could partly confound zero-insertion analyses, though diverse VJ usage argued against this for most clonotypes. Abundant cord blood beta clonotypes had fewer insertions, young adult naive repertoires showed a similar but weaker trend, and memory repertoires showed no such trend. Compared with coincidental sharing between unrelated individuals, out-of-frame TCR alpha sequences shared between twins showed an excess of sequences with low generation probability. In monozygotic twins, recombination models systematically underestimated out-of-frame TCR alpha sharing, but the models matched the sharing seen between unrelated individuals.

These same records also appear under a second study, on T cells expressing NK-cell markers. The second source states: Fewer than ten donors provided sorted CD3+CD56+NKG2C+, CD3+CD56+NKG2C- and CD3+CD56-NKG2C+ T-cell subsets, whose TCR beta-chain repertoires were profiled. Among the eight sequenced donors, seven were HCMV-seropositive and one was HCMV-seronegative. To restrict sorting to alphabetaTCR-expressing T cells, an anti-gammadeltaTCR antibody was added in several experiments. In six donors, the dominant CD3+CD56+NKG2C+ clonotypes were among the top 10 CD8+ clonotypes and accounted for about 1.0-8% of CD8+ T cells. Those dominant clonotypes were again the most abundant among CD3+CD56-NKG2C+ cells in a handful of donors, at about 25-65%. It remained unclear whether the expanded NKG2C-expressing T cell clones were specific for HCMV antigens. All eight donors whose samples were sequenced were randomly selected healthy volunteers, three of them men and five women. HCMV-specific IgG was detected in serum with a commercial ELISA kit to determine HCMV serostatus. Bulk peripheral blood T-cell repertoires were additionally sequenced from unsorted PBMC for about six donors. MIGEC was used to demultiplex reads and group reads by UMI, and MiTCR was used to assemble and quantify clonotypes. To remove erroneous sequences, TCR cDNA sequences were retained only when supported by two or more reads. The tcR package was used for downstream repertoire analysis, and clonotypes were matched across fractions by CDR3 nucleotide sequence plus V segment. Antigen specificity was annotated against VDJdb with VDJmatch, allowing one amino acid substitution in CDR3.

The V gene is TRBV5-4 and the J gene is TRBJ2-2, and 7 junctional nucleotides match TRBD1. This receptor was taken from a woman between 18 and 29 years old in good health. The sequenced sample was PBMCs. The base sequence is TGTGCCAGCAGCTTGGGCCCGACAGGGCGCACCGGGGAGCTGTTTTTT. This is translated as CASSLGPTGRTGELFF.